These 5 T cell receptor beta chains were sequenced from one sample in a study of CD8 T cells in ankylosing spondylitis. Their target antigens are unknown. TCRdb called the 5' RACE reads again in MiXCR, with one record for every CDR3 protein. Counted here are hundreds of thousands of distinct CDR3 sequences, 12% occurring once; the ten biggest clones make up almost 7%. Study observations and caveats: A motif of fewer than ten highly homologous TCR beta variants was seen as apparently characteristic of ankylosing spondylitis blood.

Sequences were obtained from blood, either unsorted or a sorted T cell fraction (not recorded which). These receptors were taken from a male donor with ankylosing spondylitis.

CDR3 in DNA: TGTGCCAGCAGCGTAGATCGCGGGGTCTCCTACAATGAGCAGTTCTTC. This gives the protein CASSVDRGVSYNEQFF. V is TRBV9 and J is TRBJ2-1, with a possible D match to TRBD2 (6 bases). V lost 0 bases and J lost 0, with 10 bases in between. Germline CDR1 is SGDLS and CDR2 is YYNGEE. The length of the CDR3 is 16 residues.

The chain carries TRBV6-1 and TRBJ1-1; TRBD1 aligns across 8 bases. CDR1 is MNHNS and CDR2 is SASEGT in the germline V gene. The CDR3 is made up of 15 amino acids. V lost 3 bases, J lost 1 base, and 4 bases stayed unmatched. The CDR3 DNA reads as TGTGCCAGCAGTGACAGGGGGCTCGAGAACACTGAAGCTTTCTTT. Residues: CASSDRGLENTEAFF.

The chain uses TRBV12-3 or TRBV12-4 and TRBJ2-7; D perhaps matches TRBD1 (7 bases). Trimming shortened V by 6 bases and J by 7 bases, and 16 bases separated the two germline ends. The CDR3 is 13 amino acids. CDR3: CASSRQGAGEQYV. DNA of the CDR3: TGTGCCAGCAGCCGACAGGGCGCGGGAGAGCAGTACGTC.

This clonotype showed up just a few times. The V and J genes are TRBV3-1 and TRBJ2-7; 9 nucleotides align to TRBD2. This CDR3 has 15 amino acids. The V and J ends lost 7 bases and 6 bases, in that order; junction bases with no gene match: 13. Per the germline V gene, CDR1 is LGHDT and CDR2 is YNNKEL (reference sequence). The CDR3 region is CASTTGSGSFSEQYF. CDR3 in DNA: TGTGCCAGCACTACGGGTAGCGGGAGTTTCAGCGAGCAGTACTTC.

This clonotype was observed a few times. This chain links TRBV2 with TRBJ1-5; D unclear. Deletions cut 0 bases from V and 7 bases from J, with 10 bases between. The CDR3 length is 14 residues. CDR1 is SNHLY and CDR2 is FYNNEI in the germline V gene. The CDR3, as DNA: TGTGCCAGCAGTGAAGCCCGGTCGTTACAGCCCCAGCATTTT. This gives the protein CASSEARSLQPQHF.